These T cell receptor beta chains were read from a single sample in a study of blood T cell repertoires in COVID-19. Clones were sequenced by immunoSEQ multiplex PCR, and TCRdb holds only the in-frame ones, with some missing. The sample lists fewer than 200,000 clones, 92% occurring once. The sequencing sample was made of peripheral blood. The receptors come from a man aged 25-45 years with COVID-19, enrolled during active disease. Each CDR3 is given without its conserved first and last residue.

V: TRBV5-1
CDR3: ASSLVASGAAGGEQF

V: TRBV7-2
CDR3: ASSLIASGRSYEQY

V: TRBV27
CDR3: ASSLLQGAYEQY

V: TRBV7-8
CDR3: ASSSGQGNTGELF

V: TRBV18
CDR3: ASSPNPIARFEAF

V: TRBV10-3
CDR3: AISEPTMGTSGKTDTQY

V: TRBV3-1/TRBV3-2
CDR3: ASSQDDRGLTEAF

V: TRBV2
CDR3: ASSEGLAGLGDTQY

V: TRBV5-6
CDR3: ASRPGTGDTGELF

V: TRBV21-1
CDR3: ASKGERTPGIAYEQY

V: TRBV11-2
CDR3: ASSLMGQGGNTEAF

V: TRBV6-2/TRBV6-3
CDR3: ASSRHESLSNQPQH